This T cell receptor beta chain was captured in a study of blood T cell repertoires in COVID-19. Germline V gene sequence: CDR1 SQVTM, CDR2 ANQGSEA. Trimming removed 3 bases at V and 2 bases at J, with 11 bases between. This CDR3 is 13 amino acids long. The protocol was immunoSEQ multiplex PCR, while the TCRdb copy is restricted to in-frame clones and leaves out a portion. Here the sample spans hundreds of thousands of clones, around 80% being singletons. This clonotype was obtained from a woman aged 45-65 years with acute or convalescent COVID-19. The chain recombines TRBV29-1 with TRBJ2-7, with a tentative D call TRBD2 (7 bases). Specimen: peripheral blood. CDR3 loop: CSVEGGLAYEQYF. CDR3 coding DNA: TGCAGCGTTGAGGGGGGGCTTGCCTACGAGCAGTACTTC.